One sample yielded the 12 T cell receptor beta chains listed below, sequenced in a study of cytomegalovirus exposure and HLA in healthy donors. Data came from immunoSEQ multiplex PCR; TCRdb stores just in-frame clones and leaves some out. The data contain over 70,000 clones, 90% to 95% of them singletons. The sequencing input was PBMCs. The receptors were gathered from a woman aged 18-29 years in good health and CMV-seronegative.

The V and J genes are TRBV6-5 and TRBJ2-3; unclear D gene. CDR1 is MNHEY and CDR2 is SVGAGI in the germline V gene. CDR3 length: 11 amino acids. V was shortened by 6 bases and J by 5 bases, with 6 bases between the two germline ends. CDR3 loop: CASSIGDTQYF. The CDR3, as DNA: TGTGCCAGCAGCATCGGAGATACGCAGTATTTT.

J is TRBJ1-6 and V is TRBV2; D is uncertain. Germline CDR1 is SNHLY and CDR2 is FYNNEI. The ends were cut back, 6 bases at V and 9 bases at J, with 15 bases in the middle. There are 14 residues in the CDR3. In nucleotides, the CDR3 is TGTGCCAGCAGGCGGGGTGAAGAGGCTTCACCCCTCCACTTT. Protein: CASRRGEEASPLHF.

This rearrangement joins TRBV10-3 to TRBJ1-6; 8 bases agree with TRBD1. Germline trimming cut 2 bases from V and 5 bases from J; bases unmatched to any gene: 5. Germline loops: CDR1 ENHRY, CDR2 SYGVKD. The CDR3 sequence is 16 residues long. CDR3 sequence reads: CAISEMDRAHNSPLHF. CDR3 bases: TGTGCCATCAGTGAGATGGACAGGGCCCATAATTCACCCCTCCACTTT.

There are a few counts of this clone. The rearrangement joins TRBV18 to TRBJ2-7, with D perhaps matching TRBD1 (5 bases). Germline loops: CDR1 KGHSH, CDR2 LQKENI. V lost 4 bases to trimming and J lost 2 bases, with 6 bases between them. There are 12 residues in the CDR3. The CDR3 loop reads CASSRTTYEQYF. CDR3 DNA: TGTGCCAGCTCACGGACAACCTACGAGCAGTACTTC.

This chain joins TRBV7-2 and TRBJ1-1; no definite D call. The CDR3 contains 14 residues. Looked up from germline, CDR1 is SGHTA and CDR2 is FQGNSA. Deletions cut 5 bases from V and 0 bases from J, with 10 bases between. The CDR3, as DNA: TGTGCCAGCAGCCGGTTGCCCCTGAACACTGAAGCTTTCTTT. Translating gives CASSRLPLNTEAFF.

V gene TRBV10-3 combines with J gene TRBJ2-1; 7 nucleotides line up with TRBD2. This CDR3 has 14 residues. CDR1 is ENHRY, CDR2 SYGVKD, per germline. The J segment lost 7 bases and the V segment lost 8 bases, leaving 11 bases of the junction unmatched. The CDR3 region is CAIWEGQLKNEQFF. The CDR3 DNA is TGTGCCATCTGGGAGGGGCAGCTTAAAAATGAGCAGTTCTTC.

This clone was recorded once. The rearrangement links TRBV9 to TRBJ2-1; 9 bases line up with TRBD2. CDR3 length equals 15 residues. CDR1 is SGDLS and CDR2 is YYNGEE in the germline V gene. J lost 4 bases, V lost 4 bases, and 6 bases had no gene match. This CDR3 is CASSPRLAEYNEQFF. In DNA form, the CDR3 reads TGTGCCAGCAGCCCTCGACTAGCGGAATACAATGAGCAGTTCTTC.

The V call is TRBV6-6, the J call TRBJ2-3; D unresolved. V shed 0 bases and J shed 4 bases, with 8 bases lying between them. From germline, CDR1 is MNHNY and CDR2 SVGAGI (reference sequence). The length of the CDR3 is 14 residues. The CDR3 nucleotides read TGTGCCAGCAGTTACTCCGTTCGGGCAGATACGCAGTATTTT. Its translation is CASSYSVRADTQYF.

V usage is TRBV5-5 and J usage is TRBJ2-1; maybe TRBD1 (5 bases). With 4 bases removed from V and 1 base from J, the gap between germline ends came to 12 bases. CDR1 is SGHKS and CDR2 is YYEKEE in the germline V gene (reference sequence). The CDR3 totals 15 residues. This CDR3 reads CASSPTRGSYNEQFF. The CDR3 nucleotides read TGTGCCAGCAGCCCAACAAGGGGTTCCTACAATGAGCAGTTCTTC.

This clone was observed once. The CDR3 region has the DNA TGTGCCAGCAGCTTGGTGGGACAGGGGACCTACGAGCAGTACTTC. It translates to CASSLVGQGTYEQYF. This chain links TRBV5-6 with TRBJ2-7; 10 bases are a match to TRBD1. Germline V lookup: CDR1 SGHDT, CDR2 YYEEEE. V trimming: 0 bases; J trimming: 2 bases; junction bases outside the gene matches: 2. The CDR3 runs to 15 residues.

This rearrangement joins TRBV2 to TRBJ1-2; tentative D call: TRBD1 (5 bases). Germline V lookup: CDR1 SNHLY, CDR2 FYNNEI. With 5 bases removed from V and 8 bases from J, the gap between germline ends came to 18 bases. The CDR3 covers 14 residues. The CDR3 protein is CASSKDTAPSGYTF. CDR3 bases: TGTGCCAGCAGTAAGGACACCGCACCGTCCGGCTACACCTTC.

The rearrangement links TRBV6-1 to TRBJ1-3; TRBD1 might be the D (5 bases). Looked up from germline, CDR1 is MNHNS and CDR2 is SASEGT. This CDR3 spans 16 amino acids. The V end lost 0 bases, the J end lost 0 bases, and 9 bases lay between the germline ends. DNA of the CDR3: TGTGCCAGCAGTGAAGCGGAGGGGAGCTCTGGAAACACCATATATTTT. The encoded protein is CASSEAEGSSGNTIYF.